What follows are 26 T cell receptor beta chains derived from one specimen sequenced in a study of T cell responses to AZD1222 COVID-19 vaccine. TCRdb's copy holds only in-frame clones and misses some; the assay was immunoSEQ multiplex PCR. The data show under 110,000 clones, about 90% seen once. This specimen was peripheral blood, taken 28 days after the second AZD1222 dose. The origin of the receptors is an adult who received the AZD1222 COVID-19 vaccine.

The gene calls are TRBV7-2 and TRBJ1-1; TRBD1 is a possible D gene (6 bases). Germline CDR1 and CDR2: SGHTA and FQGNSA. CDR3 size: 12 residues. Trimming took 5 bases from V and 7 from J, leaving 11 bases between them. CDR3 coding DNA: TGTGCCAGCAGCGCACAGGGAAGTGAAGCTTTCTTT. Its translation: CASSAQGSEAFF.

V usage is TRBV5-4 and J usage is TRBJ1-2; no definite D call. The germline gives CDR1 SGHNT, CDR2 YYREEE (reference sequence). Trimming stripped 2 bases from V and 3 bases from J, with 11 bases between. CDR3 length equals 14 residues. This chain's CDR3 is CASSFGIRDYGYTF. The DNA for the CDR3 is TGTGCCAGCAGCTTTGGGATTAGGGACTATGGCTACACCTTC.

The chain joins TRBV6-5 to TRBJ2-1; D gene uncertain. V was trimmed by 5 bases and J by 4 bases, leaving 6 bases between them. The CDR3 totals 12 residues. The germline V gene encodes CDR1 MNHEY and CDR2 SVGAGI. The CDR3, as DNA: TGTGCCAGCAGTATTGGTTACAATGAGCAGTTCTTC. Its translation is CASSIGYNEQFF.

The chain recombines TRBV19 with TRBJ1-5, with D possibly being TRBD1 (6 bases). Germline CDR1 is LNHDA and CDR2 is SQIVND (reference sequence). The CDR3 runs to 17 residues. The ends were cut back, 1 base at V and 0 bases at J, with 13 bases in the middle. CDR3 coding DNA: TGTGCCAGTAGTATAGGGGACATTCTATTTAGCAATCAGCCCCAGCATTTT. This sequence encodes CASSIGDILFSNQPQHF.

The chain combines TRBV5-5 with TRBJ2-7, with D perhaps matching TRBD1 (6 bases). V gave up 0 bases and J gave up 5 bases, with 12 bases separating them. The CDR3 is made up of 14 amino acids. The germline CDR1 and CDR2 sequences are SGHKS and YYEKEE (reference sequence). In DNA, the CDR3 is TGTGCCAGCAGCTTGGGGGACAACACGAACGAGCAGTACTTC. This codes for CASSLGDNTNEQYF.

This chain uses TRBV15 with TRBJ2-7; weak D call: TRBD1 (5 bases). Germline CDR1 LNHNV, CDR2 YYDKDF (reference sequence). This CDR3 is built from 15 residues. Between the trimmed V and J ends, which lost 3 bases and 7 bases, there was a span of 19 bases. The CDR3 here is CATSSYRTLLGEQYF. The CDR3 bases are TGTGCCACCAGCAGCTACCGGACACTCCTGGGTGAGCAGTACTTC.

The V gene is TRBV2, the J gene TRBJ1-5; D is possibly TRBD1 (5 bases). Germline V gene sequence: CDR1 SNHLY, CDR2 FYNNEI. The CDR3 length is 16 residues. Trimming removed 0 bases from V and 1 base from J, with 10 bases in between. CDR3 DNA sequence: TGTGCCAGCAGTGAAGCGCGTTGGGGGAGCAATCAGCCCCAGCATTTT. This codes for CASSEARWGSNQPQHF.

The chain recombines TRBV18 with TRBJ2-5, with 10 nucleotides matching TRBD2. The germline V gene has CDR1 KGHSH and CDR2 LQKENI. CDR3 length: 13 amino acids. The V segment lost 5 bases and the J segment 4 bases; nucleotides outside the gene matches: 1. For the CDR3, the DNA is TGTGCCAGCTCAGCTAGCGGGGGAGAGACCCAGTACTTC. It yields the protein CASSASGGETQYF.

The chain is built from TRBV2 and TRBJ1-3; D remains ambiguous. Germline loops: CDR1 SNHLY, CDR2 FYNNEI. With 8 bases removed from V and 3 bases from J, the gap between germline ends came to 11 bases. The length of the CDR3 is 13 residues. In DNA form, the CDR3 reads TGTGCCAGCTACAATGAGCGTGGAAACACCATATATTTT. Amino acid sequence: CASYNERGNTIYF.

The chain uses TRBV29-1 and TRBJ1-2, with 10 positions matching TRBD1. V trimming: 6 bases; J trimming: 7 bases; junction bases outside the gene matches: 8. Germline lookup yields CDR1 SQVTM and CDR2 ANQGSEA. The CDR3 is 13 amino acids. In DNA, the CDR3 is TGCAGCGTGGGGACAGGGGTTTTGAGTGGCTACACCTTC. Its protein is CSVGTGVLSGYTF.

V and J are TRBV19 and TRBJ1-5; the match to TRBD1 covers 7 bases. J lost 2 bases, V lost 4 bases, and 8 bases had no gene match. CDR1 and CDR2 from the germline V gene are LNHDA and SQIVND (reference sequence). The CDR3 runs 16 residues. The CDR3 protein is CASSTGQNIGNQPQHF. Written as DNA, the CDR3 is TGTGCCAGTAGTACGGGACAGAACATTGGCAATCAGCCCCAGCATTTT.

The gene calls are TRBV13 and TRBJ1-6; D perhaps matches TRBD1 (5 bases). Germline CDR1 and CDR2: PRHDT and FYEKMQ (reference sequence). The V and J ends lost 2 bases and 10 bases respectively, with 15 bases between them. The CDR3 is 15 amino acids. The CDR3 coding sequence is TGTGCCAGCAGCTTACAGGGAGGACATAGCTCACCCCTCCACTTT. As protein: CASSLQGGHSSPLHF.

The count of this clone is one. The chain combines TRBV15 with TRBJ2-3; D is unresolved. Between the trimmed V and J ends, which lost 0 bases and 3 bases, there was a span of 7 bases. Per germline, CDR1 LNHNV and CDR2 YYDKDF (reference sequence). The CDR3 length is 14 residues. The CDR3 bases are TGTGCCACCAGCAGAGATGTGGGAACAGATACGCAGTATTTT. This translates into CATSRDVGTDTQYF. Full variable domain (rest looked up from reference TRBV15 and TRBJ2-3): DAMVIQNPRYQVTQFGKPVTLSCSQTLNHNVMYWYQQKSSQAPKLLFHYYDKDFNNEADTPDNFQSRRPNTSFCFLDIRSPGLGDTAMYLCATSRDVGTDTQYFGPGTRLTVL.

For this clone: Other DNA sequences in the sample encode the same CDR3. CDR3 nucleotides: TGTGCCAGCTCACCATTGAACACTGAAGCTTTCTTT. Amino acid sequence: CASSPLNTEAFF. The gene calls are TRBV18 and TRBJ1-1; no reliable D call. The V gene lost 2 bases and the J gene lost 0 bases, with 1 base spanning the gap. The CDR3 loop spans 12 amino acids. Germline V gives CDR1 KGHSH, CDR2 LQKENI.

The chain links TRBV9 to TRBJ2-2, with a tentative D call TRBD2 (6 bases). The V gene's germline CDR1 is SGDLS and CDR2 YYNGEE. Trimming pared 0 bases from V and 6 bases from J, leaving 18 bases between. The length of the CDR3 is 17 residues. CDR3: CASSVGGATSGAGELFF. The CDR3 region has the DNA TGTGCCAGCAGCGTAGGAGGGGCGACTAGTGGGGCCGGGGAGCTGTTTTTT.

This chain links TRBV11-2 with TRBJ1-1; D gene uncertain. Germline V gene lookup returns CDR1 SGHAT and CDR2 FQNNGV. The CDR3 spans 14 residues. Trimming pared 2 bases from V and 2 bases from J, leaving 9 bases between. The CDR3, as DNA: TGTGCCAGCAGCTTATATCAGCAAAACACTGAAGCTTTCTTT. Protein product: CASSLYQQNTEAFF.

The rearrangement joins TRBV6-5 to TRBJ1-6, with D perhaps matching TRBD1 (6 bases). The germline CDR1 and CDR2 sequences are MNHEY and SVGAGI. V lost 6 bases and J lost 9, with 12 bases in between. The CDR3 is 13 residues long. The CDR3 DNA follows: TGTGCCAGCAGCGCGGACAGACGTTCACCCCTCCACTTT. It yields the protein CASSADRRSPLHF.

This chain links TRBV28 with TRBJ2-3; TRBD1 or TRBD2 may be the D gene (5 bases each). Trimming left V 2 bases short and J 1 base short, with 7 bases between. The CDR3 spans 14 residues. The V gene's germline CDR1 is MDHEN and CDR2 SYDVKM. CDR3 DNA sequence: TGTGCCAGCAGTTTAGGGGACGGCACAGATACGCAGTATTTT. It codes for CASSLGDGTDTQYF.

For the CDR3, the DNA is TGTGCCAGCAGTCCCCGTCTATGGGGCCTAAGGGAGGAGACCCAGTACTTC. The encoded protein is CASSPRLWGLREETQYF. This chain joins TRBV6-6 and TRBJ2-5; the D gene could be TRBD1 or TRBD2 (5 bases each). The CDR3 totals 17 residues. In germline, CDR1 is MNHNY, CDR2 SVGAGI (reference sequence). The V end was cut by 5 bases, the J end by 5 bases, with 24 bases between.

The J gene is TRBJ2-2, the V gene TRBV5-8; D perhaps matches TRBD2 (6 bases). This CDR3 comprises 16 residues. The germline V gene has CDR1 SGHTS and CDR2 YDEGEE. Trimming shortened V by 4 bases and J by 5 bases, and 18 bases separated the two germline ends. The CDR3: CASSAGTDFGTGELFF. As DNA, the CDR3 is TGTGCCAGCAGCGCGGGGACCGACTTCGGAACCGGGGAGCTGTTTTTT. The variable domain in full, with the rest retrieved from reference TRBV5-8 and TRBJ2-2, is EAGVTQSPTHLIKTRGQQATLRCSPISGHTSVYWYQQALGLGLQFLLWYDEGEERNRGNFPPRFSGRQFPNYSSELNVNALELEDSALYLCASSAGTDFGTGELFFGEGSRLTVL.

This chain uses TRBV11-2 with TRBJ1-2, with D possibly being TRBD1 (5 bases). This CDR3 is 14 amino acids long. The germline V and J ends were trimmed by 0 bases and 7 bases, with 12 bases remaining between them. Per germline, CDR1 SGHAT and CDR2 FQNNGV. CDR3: CASSLDRDGSGYTF. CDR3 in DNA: TGTGCCAGCAGCTTAGATCGGGACGGGTCTGGCTACACCTTC.

The CDR3 reads CASSPQGPYGYTF. As DNA, the CDR3 is TGTGCCAGCAGTCCCCAGGGACCCTATGGCTACACCTTC. J is TRBJ1-2 and V is TRBV6-5, with a weak D call TRBD1 (5 bases). The germline gives CDR1 MNHEY, CDR2 SVGAGI. CDR3 length: 13 residues. The V end was cut by 5 bases, the J end by 4 bases, with 11 bases between.

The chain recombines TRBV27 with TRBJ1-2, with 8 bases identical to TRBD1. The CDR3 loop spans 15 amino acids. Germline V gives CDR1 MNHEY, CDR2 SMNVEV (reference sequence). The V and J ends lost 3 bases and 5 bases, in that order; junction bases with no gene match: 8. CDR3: CASSFGSGGRYGYTF. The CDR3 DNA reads TGTGCCAGCAGTTTTGGGTCAGGGGGCAGGTATGGCTACACCTTC.

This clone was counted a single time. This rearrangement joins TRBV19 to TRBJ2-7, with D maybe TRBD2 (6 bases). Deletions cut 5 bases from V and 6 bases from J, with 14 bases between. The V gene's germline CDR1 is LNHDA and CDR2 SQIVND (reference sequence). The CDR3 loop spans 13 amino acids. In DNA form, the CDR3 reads TGTGCCAGTAGTCCTTCGGGGGTAGGCGAGCAGTACTTC. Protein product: CASSPSGVGEQYF.

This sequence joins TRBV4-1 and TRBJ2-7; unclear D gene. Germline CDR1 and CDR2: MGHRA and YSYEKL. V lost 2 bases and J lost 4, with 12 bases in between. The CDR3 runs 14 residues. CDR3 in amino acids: CASSQLLGLYEQYF. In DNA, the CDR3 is TGCGCCAGCAGCCAACTTTTAGGGCTATACGAGCAGTACTTC.

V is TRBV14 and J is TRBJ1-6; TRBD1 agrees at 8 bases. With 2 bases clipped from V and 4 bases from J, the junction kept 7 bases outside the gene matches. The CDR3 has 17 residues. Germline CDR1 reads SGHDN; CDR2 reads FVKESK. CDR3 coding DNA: TGTGCCAGCAGCCAAAACAGGGGGTTTAGGTATAATTCACCCCTCCACTTT. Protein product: CASSQNRGFRYNSPLHF. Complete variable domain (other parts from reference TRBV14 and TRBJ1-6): EAGVTQFPSHSVIEKGQTVTLRCDPISGHDNLYWYRRVMGKEIKFLLHFVKESKQDESGMPNNRFLAERTGGTYSTLKVQPAELEDSGVYFCASSQNRGFRYNSPLHFGNGTRLTVT.